The 13 T cell receptor beta chains below all came from one sample that was sequenced in a study of lymphopenia after photon versus proton radiotherapy. Sequencing was performed with immunoSEQ multiplex PCR; in TCRdb, only in-frame clones are kept and a portion is missing. Altogether more than 80,000 clones are present, around 80% being singletons, with the ten largest covering 1.3% to 1.5%. The sample consisted of peripheral blood, taken from a patient treated with proton-based radiotherapy. Source of these receptors: a man between 60 and 75 years old with pancreatic cancer.

The chain employs TRBV9 and TRBJ2-1; 7 bases agree with TRBD2. The CDR3 runs to 16 residues. V lost 3 bases to trimming and J lost 4 bases; unmatched junction nucleotides: 10. The germline V gene has CDR1 SGDLS and CDR2 YYNGEE. This chain's CDR3 is CASSALLAALYNEQFF. The DNA for the CDR3 is TGTGCCAGCAGCGCCTTGCTAGCGGCTTTATACAATGAGCAGTTCTTC.

The gene calls are TRBV9 and TRBJ2-4, with 10 bases fitting TRBD1. Trimming cost V 4 bases and J 1 base; bases outside gene matches: 5. Germline lookup yields CDR1 SGDLS and CDR2 YYNGEE. The CDR3 sequence is 16 residues long. CDR3 bases: TGTGCCAGCAGCCGACAGGGGGCGGGGGCCAAAAACATTCAGTACTTC. The encoded protein is CASSRQGAGAKNIQYF.

V usage is TRBV29-1 and J usage is TRBJ1-3; 8 positions match TRBD1. The CDR3 length is 15 residues. The V gene end was trimmed by 5 bases and the J gene end by 0 bases; junction bases not matched to a gene: 6. CDR1 and CDR2 (germline): SQVTM, ANQGSEA. The CDR3 loop is CSVTTGVNSGNTIYF. CDR3 DNA sequence: TGCAGCGTTACGACAGGGGTCAACTCTGGAAACACCATATATTTT.

The V call is TRBV9, the J call TRBJ2-7, with unresolved D. CDR1 is SGDLS, CDR2 YYNGEE, per germline. V was cut by 1 base and J by 4 bases, with 15 bases left in between. There are 15 residues in the CDR3. The DNA for the CDR3 is TGTGCCAGCAGCGTAATTAGTAACAACTTTTACGAGCAGTACTTC. This codes for CASSVISNNFYEQYF.

This clone has a handful of counts. The V and J genes are TRBV7-8 and TRBJ2-1; no firm D call. V was shortened by 5 bases and J by 7 bases, with 12 bases between the two germline ends. Germline-derived CDR1 and CDR2 are SGHVS and FQNEAQ. This CDR3 is built from 13 residues. CDR3 sequence (DNA): TGTGCCAGCAGCCCCTTATCAGGTAATGAGCAGTTCTTC. It yields the protein CASSPLSGNEQFF.

The chain recombines TRBV19 with TRBJ2-3; perhaps D is TRBD1 or TRBD2 (5 bases each). Looked up from germline, CDR1 is LNHDA and CDR2 is SQIVND (reference sequence). V lost 1 base and J 2 bases, leaving 10 bases between the germline ends. This CDR3 has 15 amino acids. The CDR3 region is CASSIGGAHTDTQYF. The CDR3 DNA reads as TGTGCCAGTAGTATAGGAGGGGCGCACACAGATACGCAGTATTTT.

This clone appeared a few times. The chain uses TRBV2 and TRBJ2-1, with D tentatively TRBD2 (5 bases). The CDR3 length is 13 residues. V was clipped by 8 bases and J by 0 bases, with 8 bases between them. Germline V gene data show CDR1 as SNHLY and CDR2 as FYNNEI. The chain's CDR3 is CASSRASYNEQFF. The CDR3 DNA sequence: TGTGCCAGCTCGAGGGCCTCCTACAATGAGCAGTTCTTC.

J is TRBJ1-5 and V is TRBV19; D is possibly TRBD1 (5 bases). Trimming cost V 1 base and J 0 bases, with 7 bases left between them. Germline V gene data show CDR1 as LNHDA and CDR2 as SQIVND (reference sequence). The CDR3 spans 15 residues. CDR3 amino acids: CASSIARDSNQPQHF. CDR3 coding DNA: TGTGCCAGTAGTATAGCCAGGGATAGCAATCAGCCCCAGCATTTT.

This clone was observed once. The chain combines TRBV11-2 with TRBJ2-3, with D unresolved. The CDR3 loop spans 13 amino acids. V was clipped by 5 bases and J by 5 bases, with 11 bases between them. The germline CDR1 and CDR2 sequences are SGHAT and FQNNGV. The CDR3 reads CASSPAPEDTQYF. CDR3 nucleotides: TGTGCCAGCAGCCCCGCCCCCGAAGATACGCAGTATTTT.

The J gene is TRBJ2-7, the V gene TRBV28; D is perhaps TRBD1 (6 bases). Deletions cut 7 bases from V and 1 base from J, with 11 bases between. The CDR3 sequence is 13 residues long. Germline CDR1 MDHEN, CDR2 SYDVKM. CDR3 amino acids: CASNLQGSYEQYF. In nucleotides, the CDR3 is TGTGCCAGCAACTTACAGGGATCCTACGAGCAGTACTTC.

This clone showed up just a few times. The rearrangement uses TRBV19 and TRBJ1-2; D is uncertain. Germline values: CDR1 LNHDA, CDR2 SQIVND (reference sequence). Trimming pared 0 bases from V and 4 bases from J, leaving 6 bases between. CDR3 length equals 13 residues. CDR3: CASSIEAGYGYTF. The CDR3 coding sequence is TGTGCCAGTAGTATAGAGGCAGGCTATGGCTACACCTTC. The variable domain in full, completed from reference TRBV19 and TRBJ1-2, reads DGGITQSPKYLFRKEGQNVTLSCEQNLNHDAMYWYRQDPGQGLRLIYYSQIVNDFQKGDIAEGYSVSREKKESFPLTVTSAQKNPTAFYLCASSIEAGYGYTFGSGTRLTVV.

This clone was seen more than once but under ten times. The rearrangement joins TRBV5-4 to TRBJ1-1; D unclear. V was clipped by 4 bases and J by 5 bases, with 6 bases between them. This CDR3 contains 11 residues. Germline V gene lookup returns CDR1 SGHNT and CDR2 YYREEE (reference sequence). The CDR3: CASSLGTEAFF. The DNA for the CDR3 is TGTGCCAGCAGCCTGGGGACTGAAGCTTTCTTT.

This chain connects TRBV25-1 to TRBJ2-7; the D is unclear. Germline assignment: CDR1 MGHDK and CDR2 SYGVNS. The CDR3 sequence is 14 residues long. The V and J ends lost 6 bases and 6 bases respectively, with 18 bases between them. The chain's CDR3 is CASSPPGPLAEQYF. CDR3 nucleotides: TGTGCCAGCAGCCCGCCGGGCCCCCTTGCCGAGCAGTACTTC.